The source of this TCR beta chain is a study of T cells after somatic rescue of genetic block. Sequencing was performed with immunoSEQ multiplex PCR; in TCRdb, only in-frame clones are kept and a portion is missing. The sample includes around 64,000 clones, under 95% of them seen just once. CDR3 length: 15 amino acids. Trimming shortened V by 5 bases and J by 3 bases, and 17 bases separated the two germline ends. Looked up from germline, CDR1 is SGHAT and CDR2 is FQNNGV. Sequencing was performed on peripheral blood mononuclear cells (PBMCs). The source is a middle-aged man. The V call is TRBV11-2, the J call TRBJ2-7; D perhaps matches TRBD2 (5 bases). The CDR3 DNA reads TGTGCCAGCAGCCATTGGACCCTAGCTTACTACGAGCAGTACTTC. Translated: CASSHWTLAYYEQYF.